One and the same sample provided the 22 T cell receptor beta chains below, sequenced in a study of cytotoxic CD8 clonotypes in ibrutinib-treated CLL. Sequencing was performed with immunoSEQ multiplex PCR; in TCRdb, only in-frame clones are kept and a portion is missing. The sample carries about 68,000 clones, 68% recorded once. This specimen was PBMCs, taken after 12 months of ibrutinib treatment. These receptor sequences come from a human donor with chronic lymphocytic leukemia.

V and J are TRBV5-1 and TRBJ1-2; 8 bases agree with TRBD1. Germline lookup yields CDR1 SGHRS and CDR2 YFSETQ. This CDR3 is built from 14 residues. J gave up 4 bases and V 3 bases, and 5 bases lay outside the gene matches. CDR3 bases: TGCGCCAGCAGCTCGACAGGGGACGTCTATGGCTACACCTTC. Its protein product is CASSSTGDVYGYTF. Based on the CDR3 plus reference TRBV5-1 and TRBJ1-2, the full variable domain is KAGVTQTPRYLIKTRGQQVTLSCSPISGHRSVSWYQQTPGQGLQFLFEYFSETQRNKGNFPGRFSGRQFSNSRSEMNVSTLELGDSALYLCASSSTGDVYGYTFGSGTRLTVV.

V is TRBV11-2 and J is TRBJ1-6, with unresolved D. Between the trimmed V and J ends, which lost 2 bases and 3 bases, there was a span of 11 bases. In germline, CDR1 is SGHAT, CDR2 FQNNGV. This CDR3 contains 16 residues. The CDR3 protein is CASSLRLSGYNSPLHF. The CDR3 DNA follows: TGTGCCAGCAGCTTACGGCTGTCGGGCTATAATTCACCCCTCCACTTT.

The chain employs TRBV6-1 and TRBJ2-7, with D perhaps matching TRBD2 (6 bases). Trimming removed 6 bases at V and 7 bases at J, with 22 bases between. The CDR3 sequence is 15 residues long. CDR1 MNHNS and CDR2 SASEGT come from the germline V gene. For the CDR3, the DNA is TGTGCCAGCAGGGATACCGGGGGAAGTAAACTGGAGCAGTACTTC. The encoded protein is CASRDTGGSKLEQYF.

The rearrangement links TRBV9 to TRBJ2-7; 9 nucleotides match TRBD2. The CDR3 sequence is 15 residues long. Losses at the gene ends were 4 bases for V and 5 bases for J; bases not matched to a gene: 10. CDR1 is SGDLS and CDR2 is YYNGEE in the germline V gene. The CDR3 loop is CASSSQGGGDDEQYF. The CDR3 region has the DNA TGTGCCAGCAGCTCCCAGGGCGGGGGGGACGACGAGCAGTACTTC.

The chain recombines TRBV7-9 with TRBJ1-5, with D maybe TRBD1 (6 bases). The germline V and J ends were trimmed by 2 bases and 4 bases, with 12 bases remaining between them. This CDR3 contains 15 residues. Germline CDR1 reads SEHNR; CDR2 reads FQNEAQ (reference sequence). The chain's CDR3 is CASSLTGSWNQPQHF. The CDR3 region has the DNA TGTGCCAGCAGCTTAACAGGGTCCTGGAATCAGCCCCAGCATTTT.

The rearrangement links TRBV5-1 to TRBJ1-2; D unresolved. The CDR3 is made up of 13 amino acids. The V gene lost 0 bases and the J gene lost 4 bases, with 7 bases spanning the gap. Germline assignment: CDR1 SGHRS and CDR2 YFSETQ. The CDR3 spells CASSLGGGYGYTF. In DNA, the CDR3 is TGCGCCAGCAGCTTGGGCGGTGGCTATGGCTACACCTTC. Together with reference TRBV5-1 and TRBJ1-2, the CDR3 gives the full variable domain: KAGVTQTPRYLIKTRGQQVTLSCSPISGHRSVSWYQQTPGQGLQFLFEYFSETQRNKGNFPGRFSGRQFSNSRSEMNVSTLELGDSALYLCASSLGGGYGYTFGSGTRLTVV.

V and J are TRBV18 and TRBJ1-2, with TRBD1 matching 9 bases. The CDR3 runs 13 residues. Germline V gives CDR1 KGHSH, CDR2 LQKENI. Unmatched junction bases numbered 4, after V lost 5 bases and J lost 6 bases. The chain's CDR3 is CASSWDRANGYTF. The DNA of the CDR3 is TGTGCCAGCTCATGGGACAGGGCGAATGGCTACACCTTC.

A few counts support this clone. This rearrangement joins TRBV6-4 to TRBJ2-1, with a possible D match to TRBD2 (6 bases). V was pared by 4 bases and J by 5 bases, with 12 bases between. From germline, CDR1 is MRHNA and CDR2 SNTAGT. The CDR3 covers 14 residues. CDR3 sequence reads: CASSVGGGHNEQFF. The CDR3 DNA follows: TGTGCCAGCAGTGTGGGAGGCGGCCACAATGAGCAGTTCTTC.

The CDR3 DNA follows: TGTGCTAGTGGTTTCCAGGGCCTATCCTACAATGAGCAGTTCTTC. Translating it yields CASGFQGLSYNEQFF. The gene calls are TRBV12-5 and TRBJ2-1, with D perhaps TRBD1 (5 bases). Germline CDR1 is LGHNT and CDR2 is FRNRAP. CDR3 length: 15 residues. V lost 3 bases and J 1 base, leaving 10 bases between the germline ends.

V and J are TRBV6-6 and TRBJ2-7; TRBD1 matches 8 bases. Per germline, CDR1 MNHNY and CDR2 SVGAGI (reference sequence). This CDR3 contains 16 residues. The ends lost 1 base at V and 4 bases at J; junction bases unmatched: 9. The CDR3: CASSYLRQGIKYEQYF. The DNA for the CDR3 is TGTGCCAGCAGTTACTTACGACAGGGGATTAAGTACGAGCAGTACTTC.

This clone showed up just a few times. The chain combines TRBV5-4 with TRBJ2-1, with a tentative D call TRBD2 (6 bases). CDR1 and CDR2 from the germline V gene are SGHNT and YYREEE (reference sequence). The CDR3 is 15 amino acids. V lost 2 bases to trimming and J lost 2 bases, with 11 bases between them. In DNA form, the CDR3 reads TGTGCCAGCAGCTTTCGAGGGACTCCCTACAATGAGCAGTTCTTC. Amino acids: CASSFRGTPYNEQFF.

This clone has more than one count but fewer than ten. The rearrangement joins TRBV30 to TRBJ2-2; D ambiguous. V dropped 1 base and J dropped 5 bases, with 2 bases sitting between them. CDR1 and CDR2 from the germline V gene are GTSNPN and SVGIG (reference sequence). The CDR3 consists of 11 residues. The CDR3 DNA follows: TGTGCCTGGAGTGGGACCGGGGAGCTGTTTTTT. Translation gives CAWSGTGELFF.

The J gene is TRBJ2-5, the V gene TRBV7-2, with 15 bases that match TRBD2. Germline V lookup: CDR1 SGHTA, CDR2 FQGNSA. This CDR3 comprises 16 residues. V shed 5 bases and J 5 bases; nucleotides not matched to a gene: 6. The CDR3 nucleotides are TGTGCCAGCAGCGCGGGACTAGCGGGGGGACGGGAGACCCAGTACTTC. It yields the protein CASSAGLAGGRETQYF.

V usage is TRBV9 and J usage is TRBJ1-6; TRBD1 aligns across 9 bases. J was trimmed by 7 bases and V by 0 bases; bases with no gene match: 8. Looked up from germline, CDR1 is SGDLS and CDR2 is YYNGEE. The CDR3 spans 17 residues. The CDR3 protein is CASSVDQLGTGNSPLHF. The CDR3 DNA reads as TGTGCCAGCAGCGTAGACCAACTAGGGACAGGGAATTCACCCCTCCACTTT.

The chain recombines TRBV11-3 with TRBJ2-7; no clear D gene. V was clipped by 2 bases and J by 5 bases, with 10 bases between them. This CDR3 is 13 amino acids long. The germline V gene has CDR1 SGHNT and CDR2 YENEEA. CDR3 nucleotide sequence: TGTGCCAGCAGCTTACAGACGGATGACGAGCAGTACTTC. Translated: CASSLQTDDEQYF.

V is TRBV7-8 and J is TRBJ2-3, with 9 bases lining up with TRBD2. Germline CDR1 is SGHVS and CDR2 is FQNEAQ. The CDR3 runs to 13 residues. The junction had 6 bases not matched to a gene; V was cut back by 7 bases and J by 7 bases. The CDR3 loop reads CASTAGGVHTQYF. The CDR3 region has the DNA TGTGCCAGCACAGCGGGGGGCGTACATACGCAGTATTTT.

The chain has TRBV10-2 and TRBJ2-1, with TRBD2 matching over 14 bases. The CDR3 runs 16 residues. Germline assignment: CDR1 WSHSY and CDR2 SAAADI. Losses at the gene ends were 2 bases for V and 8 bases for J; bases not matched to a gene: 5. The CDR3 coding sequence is TGCGCCAGCAGTGAGGGACTAGCGGGGGGCACGGATGAGCAGTTCTTC. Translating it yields CASSEGLAGGTDEQFF.

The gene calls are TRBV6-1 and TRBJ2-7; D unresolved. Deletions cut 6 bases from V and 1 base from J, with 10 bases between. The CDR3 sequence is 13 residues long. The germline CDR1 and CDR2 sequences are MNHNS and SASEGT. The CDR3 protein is CASSLSPSYEQYF. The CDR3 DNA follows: TGTGCCAGCAGCCTATCACCATCCTACGAGCAGTACTTC.

CDR3 nucleotide sequence: TGTGCCAGCAGAACGGGGGGACCCCCCTACGAGCAGTACTTC. Its protein product is CASRTGGPPYEQYF. The genes are TRBV6-5 and TRBJ2-7, with 7 positions matching TRBD2. Germline V gives CDR1 MNHEY, CDR2 SVGAGI. CDR3 length: 14 amino acids. V dropped 6 bases and J dropped 2; count of bases not matched to a gene: 7.

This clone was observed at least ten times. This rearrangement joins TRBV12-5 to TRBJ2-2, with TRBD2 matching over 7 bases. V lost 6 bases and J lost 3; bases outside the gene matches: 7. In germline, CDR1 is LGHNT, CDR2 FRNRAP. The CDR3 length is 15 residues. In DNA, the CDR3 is TGTGCTAGTGGCCCACCTGGACTAGACACCGGGGAGCTGTTTTTT. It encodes CASGPPGLDTGELFF.

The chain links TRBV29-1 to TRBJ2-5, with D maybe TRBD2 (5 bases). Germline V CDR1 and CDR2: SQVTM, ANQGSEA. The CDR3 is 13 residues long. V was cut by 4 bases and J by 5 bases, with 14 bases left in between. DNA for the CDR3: TGCAGCGTTGGGCTAGCTGTATGGGAGACCCAGTACTTC. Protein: CSVGLAVWETQYF. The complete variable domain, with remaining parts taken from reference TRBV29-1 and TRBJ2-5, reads SAVISQKPSRDICQRGTSLTIQCQVDSQVTMMFWYRQQPGQSLTLIATANQGSEATYESGFVIDKFPISRPNLTFSTLTVSNMSPEDSSIYLCSVGLAVWETQYFGPGTRLLVL.

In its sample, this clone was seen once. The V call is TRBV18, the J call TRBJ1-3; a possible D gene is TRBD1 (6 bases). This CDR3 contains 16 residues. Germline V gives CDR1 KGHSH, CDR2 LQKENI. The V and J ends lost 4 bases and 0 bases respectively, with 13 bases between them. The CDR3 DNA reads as TGTGCCAGCTCACTCGGACAGACGCTCTCTGGAAACACCATATATTTT. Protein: CASSLGQTLSGNTIYF. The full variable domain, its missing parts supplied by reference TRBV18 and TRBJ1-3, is NAGVMQNPRHLVRRRGQEARLRCSPMKGHSHVYWYRQLPEEGLKFMVYLQKENIIDESGMPKERFSAEFPKEGPSILRIQQVVRGDSAAYFCASSLGQTLSGNTIYFGEGSWLTVV.